Listed below are T cell receptor beta chains from one sample, sequenced in a study of CD8 T cells in ankylosing spondylitis. Each CDR3 protein gets one entry after TCRdb re-called the 5' RACE reads with MiXCR. The sample lists approximately 550,000 distinct CDR3 sequences, about an eighth occurring once. The source material was blood, either unsorted or a sorted T cell fraction (not recorded which). These receptors all stem from a male donor with ankylosing spondylitis. Each CDR3 is given with its conserved first and last residue. The D gene is left open where the match is weak.

V	D	J	length	CDR3
TRBV3-1	-	TRBJ2-2	16	CASSPRTTSNTGELFF
TRBV29-1	-	TRBJ2-1	14	CSATFGGFHNEQFF
TRBV7-8	-	TRBJ1-5	14	CASSLAYSNQPQHF
TRBV12-3/TRBV12-4	-	TRBJ1-1	11	CARGVWAEAFF
TRBV11-2	TRBD1	TRBJ2-2	20	CASSYRILTPGQPNTGELFF
TRBV19	-	TRBJ2-6	19	CASSTQVGFLASGANVLTF
TRBV7-9	-	TRBJ2-2	15	CASSSPGTNTGELFF
TRBV7-9	-	TRBJ2-3	15	CASRFLGGGVDTQYF
TRBV20-1	-	TRBJ1-2	12	CSASREQRGYTF
TRBV20-1	TRBD2	TRBJ2-7	12	CSARTSLYEQYF
TRBV20-1	TRBD1	TRBJ1-5	15	CSASPGQGAFQPQHF
TRBV7-2	-	TRBJ1-1	14	CASSLQGRNTEAFF
TRBV20-1	-	TRBJ2-1	14	CSANGPLTYNEQFF
TRBV7-2	-	TRBJ2-7	13	CASSRDPAYEQYF
TRBV15	TRBD2	TRBJ2-1	14	CATRLAGGPYEQFF
TRBV5-5	TRBD2	TRBJ2-1	15	CASTERESSYNEQFF
TRBV14	-	TRBJ2-3	18	CASSQDRLAWGGTDTQYF
TRBV20-1	TRBD1	TRBJ1-1	14	CSASIGGYLREAFF
TRBV18	-	TRBJ2-1	17	CASSKNPDLSSYNEQFF
TRBV24-1	-	TRBJ2-3	12	CATSDYADTQYF
TRBV5-6	-	TRBJ2-7	12	CASSFGDLAQYF
TRBV12-5	-	TRBJ2-3	15	CASAPVAGPTDTQYF
TRBV4-2	-	TRBJ2-6	17	CASSQSGTGSGANVLTF
TRBV18	TRBD1	TRBJ1-5	15	CASSQQGTGDQPQHF
TRBV12-3/TRBV12-4	TRBD1	TRBJ1-5	15	CASSAGTGNNQPQHF
TRBV20-1	-	TRBJ1-4	15	CSARDQVGGGEKLFF
TRBV12-3/TRBV12-4	-	TRBJ1-3	17	CASSPPPTPISGNTIYF
TRBV5-6	-	TRBJ2-1	12	CASSLRQVEQFF
TRBV5-1	TRBD1	TRBJ1-1	15	CASSPAGTGNTEAFF